The rows below give T cell receptor beta chains drawn from one sample of a study of CD8 T cells in ankylosing spondylitis. TCRdb re-called the 5' RACE reads with MiXCR, one entry per CDR3 protein. The table lists 250,000 to 350,000 distinct CDR3 sequences, roughly 20% of them singletons. Material: blood, either unsorted or a sorted T cell fraction (not recorded which). The receptors shown here come from a male donor with ankylosing spondylitis or in good health (not recorded which). CDR3s include the opening cysteine and the closing phenylalanine or tryptophan. A D gene is named only where the DNA matches it firmly. Clone size, where shown, is once, few, many, or a class for clones that have expanded.

size: few; J: TRBJ2-3; D: TRBD1; V: TRBV5-1; CDR3: CASSTRQGARTDTQYF; DNA: TGCGCCAGCAGCACCCGACAGGGGGCCAGGACAGATACGCAGTATTTT
size: few; J: TRBJ2-5; D: TRBD2; V: TRBV20-1; CDR3: CSARPGLRSETQYF; DNA: TGCAGTGCTAGACCGGGACTAAGATCCGAGACCCAGTACTTC
size: many; J: TRBJ1-4; D: TRBD1; V: TRBV27; CDR3: CASSLTLTGEKLFF; DNA: TGTGCCAGCAGTTTGACGCTGACAGGGGAAAAACTGTTTTTT
size: NA; J: TRBJ1-4; D: NA; V: TRBV5-1; CDR3: CASSLGHATNEKLFF; DNA: TGCGCCAGCAGCTTGGGACATGCAACTAATGAAAAACTGTTTTTT
size: few; J: TRBJ2-3; D: NA; V: TRBV6-2/TRBV6-3; CDR3: CASNGGGYTQYF; DNA: TGTGCCAGCAACGGAGGCGGGTATACGCAGTATTTT
size: many; J: TRBJ1-5; D: NA; V: TRBV12-3/TRBV12-4; CDR3: CASSLSRQSSQPQHF; DNA: TGTGCCAGCAGTTTAAGCCGACAGTCCTCTCAGCCCCAGCATTTT
size: NA; J: TRBJ1-2; D: TRBD1; V: TRBV20-1; CDR3: CSARGGTGYGYTF; DNA: TGCAGTGCTAGAGGGGGGACAGGTTATGGCTACACCTTC
size: few; J: TRBJ2-3; D: NA; V: TRBV5-1; CDR3: CASSGTRSDTQYF; DNA: TGCGCCAGCAGCGGGACAAGATCCGATACGCAGTATTTT
size: NA; J: TRBJ2-1; D: NA; V: TRBV6-1; CDR3: CASSESGINEQFF; DNA: TGTGCCAGCAGTGAGTCAGGGATCAATGAGCAGTTCTTC
size: few; J: TRBJ2-5; D: NA; V: TRBV9; CDR3: CASSVAAGLQETQYF; DNA: TGTGCCAGCAGCGTAGCCGCAGGGCTTCAAGAGACCCAGTACTTC
size: NA; J: TRBJ1-2; D: NA; V: TRBV3-1; CDR3: CASSQDLGYTF; DNA: TGTGCCAGCAGCCAAGATTTGGGCTACACCTTC
size: NA; J: TRBJ2-1; D: NA; V: TRBV25-1; CDR3: CASSPRTGLYNEQFF; DNA: TGTGCCAGCAGTCCACGTACAGGTCTATACAATGAGCAGTTCTTC
size: NA; J: TRBJ2-2; D: TRBD1; V: TRBV12-3/TRBV12-4; CDR3: CASSRDRGDDTGELFF; DNA: TGTGCCAGCAGTAGGGACAGGGGGGATGACACCGGGGAGCTGTTTTTT
size: many; J: TRBJ2-3; D: NA; V: TRBV24-1; CDR3: CATSDLGGPFTDTQYF; DNA: TGTGCCACCAGTGATTTGGGGGGACCATTCACAGATACGCAGTATTTT
size: few; J: TRBJ2-5; D: NA; V: TRBV15; CDR3: CATSRGGSGGETQYF; DNA: TGTGCCACCAGCAGAGGGGGGTCCGGCGGGGAGACCCAGTACTTC
size: few; J: TRBJ2-1; D: TRBD1; V: TRBV5-1; CDR3: CASSRGQGKYNEQFF; DNA: TGCGCCAGCAGCCGAGGACAGGGGAAATACAATGAGCAGTTCTTC
size: many; J: TRBJ2-5; D: TRBD2; V: TRBV20-1; CDR3: CSAPTSDQETQYF; DNA: TGCAGTGCTCCTACTAGCGACCAAGAGACCCAGTACTTC
size: NA; J: TRBJ1-4; D: NA; V: TRBV10-3; CDR3: CAISEAGGPNEKLFF; DNA: TGTGCCATCAGTGAGGCCGGGGGGCCGAATGAAAAACTGTTTTTT
size: NA; J: TRBJ2-2; D: TRBD1; V: TRBV7-3; CDR3: CASSLGAFRDRDYTGELFF; DNA: TGTGCCAGCAGCTTAGGCGCCTTCCGGGACAGGGATTACACCGGGGAGCTGTTTTTT
size: few; J: TRBJ1-1; D: TRBD1; V: TRBV6-4; CDR3: CASKNGQANTEAFF; DNA: TGTGCCAGCAAGAACGGACAGGCGAACACTGAAGCTTTCTTT
size: NA; J: TRBJ2-1; D: NA; V: TRBV7-3; CDR3: CASSSLGQGLGEQFF; DNA: TGTGCCAGCAGCTCCCTTGGGCAGGGCTTGGGTGAGCAGTTCTTC
size: NA; J: TRBJ2-1; D: TRBD2; V: TRBV12-3/TRBV12-4; CDR3: CASSLRTSGMPKSYNEQFF; DNA: TGTGCCAGCAGTTTAAGGACTAGCGGGATGCCCAAGTCCTACAATGAGCAGTTCTTC
size: many; J: TRBJ1-3; D: NA; V: TRBV28; CDR3: CASSFHGGSGNTIYF; DNA: TGTGCCAGCAGTTTTCATGGGGGTTCGGGTAACACCATATATTTT
size: few; J: TRBJ1-2; D: TRBD1; V: TRBV3-1; CDR3: CASSQGDSSYGYTF; DNA: TGTGCCAGCAGCCAAGGGGACAGTTCCTATGGCTACACCTTC
size: NA; J: TRBJ1-3; D: NA; V: TRBV12-3/TRBV12-4; CDR3: CASSLDGNTIYF; DNA: TGTGCCAGCAGTTTAGATGGAAACACCATATATTTT
size: NA; J: TRBJ1-1; D: TRBD1; V: TRBV7-9; CDR3: CASSPRGQGGTEAFF; DNA: TGTGCCAGCAGCCCCAGGGGACAGGGAGGGACTGAAGCTTTCTTT
size: NA; J: TRBJ1-3; D: NA; V: TRBV12-3/TRBV12-4; CDR3: CASSFGGTIYF; DNA: TGTGCCAGCAGTTTTGGGGGAACCATATATTTT
size: NA; J: TRBJ2-3; D: TRBD2; V: TRBV20-1; CDR3: CSASTLAGGSDTQYF; DNA: TGCAGTGCTAGTACGCTAGCGGGAGGGTCAGATACGCAGTATTTT
size: NA; J: TRBJ2-6; D: TRBD2; V: TRBV20-1; CDR3: CSAAGLAGAGANVLTF; DNA: TGCAGTGCTGCGGGACTAGCGGGAGCTGGGGCCAACGTCCTGACTTTC
size: few; J: TRBJ1-1; D: TRBD1; V: TRBV10-1; CDR3: CDTTKGRGYSTEAFF; DNA: TGCGATACGACAAAGGGCAGGGGGTATAGCACTGAAGCTTTCTTT
size: few; J: TRBJ2-2; D: NA; V: TRBV12-3/TRBV12-4; CDR3: CASSLFDTGELFF; DNA: TGTGCCAGCAGTTTGTTCGATACCGGGGAGCTGTTTTTT
size: few; J: TRBJ1-5; D: NA; V: TRBV20-1; CDR3: CSAQRQSGQPQHF; DNA: TGCAGTGCTCAAAGACAGAGCGGACAGCCCCAGCATTTT
size: NA; J: TRBJ2-5; D: NA; V: TRBV6-5; CDR3: CASSYVQGRETQYF; DNA: TGTGCCAGCAGTTACGTCCAGGGACGGGAGACCCAGTACTTC
size: many; J: TRBJ2-1; D: NA; V: TRBV5-1; CDR3: CASSLSYNEQFF; DNA: TGCGCCAGCAGTCTCTCCTACAATGAGCAGTTCTTC
size: few; J: TRBJ2-2; D: NA; V: TRBV20-1; CDR3: CSARVPGKKYTGELFF; DNA: TGCAGTGCTAGAGTCCCTGGGAAAAAGTACACCGGGGAGCTGTTTTTT
size: NA; J: TRBJ2-3; D: NA; V: TRBV14; CDR3: CASSQFFGTDTQYF; DNA: TGTGCCAGCAGCCAGTTTTTCGGCACAGATACGCAGTATTTT
size: few; J: TRBJ1-3; D: TRBD1; V: TRBV5-1; CDR3: CASSSGQASGNTIYF; DNA: TGCGCCAGCAGCTCCGGACAGGCCTCTGGAAACACCATATATTTT
size: few; J: TRBJ1-1; D: NA; V: TRBV19; CDR3: CASSKSPNTEAFF; DNA: TGTGCCAGTAGTAAATCCCCGAACACTGAAGCTTTCTTT
size: many; J: TRBJ2-5; D: NA; V: TRBV29-1; CDR3: CSVSQETQYF; DNA: TGCAGCGTTAGTCAAGAGACCCAGTACTTC
size: few; J: TRBJ2-1; D: TRBD2; V: TRBV4-1; CDR3: CASSQVLAGPPNEQFF; DNA: TGCGCCAGCAGCCAAGTACTAGCGGGTCCACCCAATGAGCAGTTCTTC
size: NA; J: TRBJ2-4; D: NA; V: TRBV27; CDR3: CASSLSGSLAKNIQYF; DNA: TGTGCCAGCAGTTTATCTGGGAGTTTGGCCAAAAACATTCAGTACTTC
size: NA; J: TRBJ2-1; D: TRBD2; V: TRBV20-1; CDR3: CSARRGLAGGYSSYNEQFF; DNA: TGCAGTGCTAGGCGGGGACTAGCGGGAGGTTATAGCTCCTACAATGAGCAGTTCTTC
size: few; J: TRBJ1-3; D: TRBD1; V: TRBV20-1; CDR3: CSAPGGGSSGNTIYF; DNA: TGCAGTGCACCAGGGGGAGGCAGCTCTGGAAACACCATATATTTT
size: few; J: TRBJ1-5; D: TRBD1; V: TRBV12-3/TRBV12-4; CDR3: CARQGPGGNQPQHF; DNA: TGTGCCCGACAGGGGCCGGGAGGCAATCAGCCCCAGCATTTT
size: many; J: TRBJ2-1; D: NA; V: TRBV12-3/TRBV12-4; CDR3: CASTRTTANEQFF; DNA: TGTGCCAGCACCCGGACGACGGCCAATGAGCAGTTCTTC
size: many; J: TRBJ2-1; D: TRBD2; V: TRBV20-1; CDR3: CSATTSSPSSYNEQFF; DNA: TGCAGTGCCACGACTAGCTCCCCGAGCTCCTACAATGAGCAGTTCTTC
size: NA; J: TRBJ1-2; D: NA; V: TRBV20-1; CDR3: CSATQGKANYGYTF; DNA: TGCAGTGCCACCCAGGGCAAGGCTAACTATGGCTACACCTTC
size: NA; J: TRBJ1-1; D: NA; V: TRBV28; CDR3: CASSFLGGVTEAFF; DNA: TGTGCCAGCAGTTTCCTGGGTGGGGTCACTGAAGCTTTCTTT
size: NA; J: TRBJ1-6; D: NA; V: TRBV7-9; CDR3: CASQGTNNSPLHF; DNA: TGTGCCAGTCAGGGGACTAATAATTCACCCCTCCACTTT
size: NA; J: TRBJ2-5; D: NA; V: TRBV2; CDR3: CASSDYTNQETQYF; DNA: TGTGCCAGCAGTGACTACACCAACCAAGAGACCCAGTACTTC
size: many; J: TRBJ1-1; D: NA; V: TRBV12-3/TRBV12-4; CDR3: CASSSIDTGLRAFF; DNA: TGTGCCAGCAGCTCAATAGATACAGGCCTGAGAGCTTTCTTT
size: once; J: TRBJ2-2; D: TRBD2; V: TRBV28; CDR3: CASRVAGARTGELFF; DNA: TGTGCCAGCAGGGTAGCGGGGGCGCGGACCGGGGAGCTGTTTTTT
size: few; J: TRBJ1-4; D: TRBD1; V: TRBV28; CDR3: CASTSRGQGSEKLFF; DNA: TGTGCCAGCACGAGTCGGGGACAGGGGTCCGAAAAACTGTTTTTT
size: few; J: TRBJ1-2; D: NA; V: TRBV28; CDR3: CASSLSYGYTF; DNA: TGTGCCAGCAGTTTAAGCTATGGCTACACCTTC
size: NA; J: TRBJ1-4; D: NA; V: TRBV30; CDR3: CAWSRQNEKLFF; DNA: TGTGCCTGGAGCCGGCAAAATGAAAAACTGTTTTTT
size: NA; J: TRBJ2-3; D: NA; V: TRBV7-9; CDR3: CASSSDHEKVDTQYF; DNA: TGTGCCAGCAGCTCCGACCACGAGAAGGTTGACACGCAGTATTTT
size: NA; J: TRBJ2-2; D: TRBD2; V: TRBV18; CDR3: CASSIAGYTGELFF; DNA: TGTGCCAGCTCAATAGCGGGATATACCGGGGAGCTGTTTTTT
size: NA; J: TRBJ1-3; D: TRBD1; V: TRBV29-1; CDR3: CSIGQGSSGNTIYF; DNA: TGCAGCATAGGACAGGGAAGCTCTGGAAACACCATATATTTT
size: NA; J: TRBJ2-3; D: TRBD1; V: TRBV5-5; CDR3: CVSSLRTGSTDTQYF; DNA: TGTGTCAGCAGCTTGAGGACAGGGAGCACAGATACGCAGTATTTT